The 21 T cell receptor beta chains in this list originate from one sample, sequenced in a study of blood T cell repertoires in COVID-19. Clones were read by immunoSEQ multiplex PCR, and TCRdb kept only the in-frame ones, dropping some. Of approximately 220,000 clones listed, around 84% are singletons. The source material was PBMCs or T cells enriched from blood (not recorded which). The source of these receptors is a woman aged 40 to 55 who had recovered from COVID-19.

The chain carries TRBV6-1 and TRBJ1-5; D perhaps matches TRBD1 (5 bases). The V end lost 5 bases, the J end lost 6 bases, and 14 bases lay between the germline ends. The CDR3 totals 14 residues. Germline V gives CDR1 MNHNS, CDR2 SASEGT. The CDR3 DNA follows: TGTGCCAGCAGTTCCCCCCGGGGGAGTCAGCCCCAGCATTTT. This translates into CASSSPRGSQPQHF.

The rearrangement links TRBV6-2 or TRBV6-3 to TRBJ2-5; 7 nucleotides align to TRBD2. The V gene end was trimmed by 2 bases and the J gene end by 2 bases; junction bases not matched to a gene: 14. The CDR3 sequence is 18 residues long. Germline CDR1 is MNHEY and CDR2 is SVGEGT. In DNA, the CDR3 is TGTGCCAGCAGTTACCACCCCGACTGGGCGGGAGAACAAGAGACCCAGTACTTC. As protein: CASSYHPDWAGEQETQYF.

V is TRBV2 and J is TRBJ1-1; D might be TRBD1 (6 bases). Trimming took 8 bases from V and 3 from J, leaving 16 bases between them. CDR1 SNHLY and CDR2 FYNNEI come from the germline V gene. This CDR3 has 14 amino acids. CDR3 loop: CASGTGLRDTEAFF. In DNA, the CDR3 is TGTGCCAGCGGTACAGGGTTGAGGGACACTGAAGCTTTCTTT.

The J gene is TRBJ1-2, the V gene TRBV4-1; 9 positions match TRBD1. The V gene end was trimmed by 3 bases and the J gene end by 2 bases; junction bases not matched to a gene: 7. CDR3 length: 16 amino acids. The germline gives CDR1 MGHRA, CDR2 YSYEKL. CDR3 coding DNA: TGCGCCAGCAGCCAGGGACAGGGTAGCAAGAACTATGGCTACACCTTC. Translation gives CASSQGQGSKNYGYTF.

The rearrangement links TRBV19 to TRBJ1-1; the match to TRBD1 covers 8 bases. V shed 3 bases, J shed 0 bases, and the junction held 0 bases outside the gene matches. The germline gives CDR1 LNHDA, CDR2 SQIVND (reference sequence). The CDR3 consists of 14 residues. The CDR3: CASSMGQVNTEAFF. CDR3 sequence (DNA): TGTGCCAGTAGTATGGGACAGGTGAACACTGAAGCTTTCTTT.

This clone was seen a handful of times. V and J are TRBV2 and TRBJ2-2; TRBD2 aligns across 15 bases. Germline assignment: CDR1 SNHLY and CDR2 FYNNEI. Trimming cost V 8 bases and J 6 bases; bases outside gene matches: 4. This CDR3 is 15 amino acids long. The CDR3 nucleotides are TGTGCCAGCGTAAGGACTAGCGGGAGGGCCGGGGAGCTGTTTTTT. The encoded protein is CASVRTSGRAGELFF.

V usage is TRBV7-9 and J usage is TRBJ2-7; D might be TRBD2 (6 bases). Germline-derived CDR1 and CDR2 are SEHNR and FQNEAQ (reference sequence). Trimming removed 3 bases at V and 2 bases at J, with 14 bases between. The CDR3 contains 15 residues. For the CDR3, the DNA is TGTGCCAGCAGCTTGGGGGTGCGGGGCGCCTACGAGCAGTACTTC. It yields the protein CASSLGVRGAYEQYF.

This clone was observed a few times. This chain links TRBV5-1 with TRBJ1-4; D ambiguous. Trimming removed 0 bases at V and 8 bases at J, with 8 bases between. This CDR3 is 13 amino acids long. Germline assignment: CDR1 SGHRS and CDR2 YFSETQ. The CDR3 here is CASSLGEGEKLFF. The CDR3 nucleotides are TGCGCCAGCAGCTTGGGGGAGGGCGAAAAACTGTTTTTT.

This chain links TRBV6-6 with TRBJ1-1, with D hard to call. V lost 5 bases and J 7 bases, leaving 17 bases between the germline ends. Germline assignment: CDR1 MNHNY and CDR2 SVGAGI (reference sequence). CDR3 length: 14 residues. Here the CDR3 reads CASSPPNSKNEAFF. Written as DNA, the CDR3 is TGTGCCAGCAGTCCACCAAATAGCAAGAATGAAGCTTTCTTT.

The chain employs TRBV11-2 and TRBJ2-4; tentatively, D is TRBD2 (6 bases). V was clipped by 1 base and J by 1 base, with 11 bases between them. The V gene's germline CDR1 is SGHAT and CDR2 FQNNGV. The CDR3 length is 16 residues. This CDR3 reads CASSLVRGNAKNIQYF. The CDR3 DNA sequence: TGTGCCAGCAGCTTAGTCCGGGGGAACGCCAAAAACATTCAGTACTTC. Complete variable domain (other parts from reference TRBV11-2 and TRBJ2-4): EAGVAQSPRYKIIEKRQSVAFWCNPISGHATLYWYQQILGQGPKLLIQFQNNGVVDDSQLPKDRFSAERLKGVDSTLKIQPAKLEDSAVYLCASSLVRGNAKNIQYFGAGTRLSVL.

The genes are TRBV3-1 (or the pseudogene TRBV3-2) and TRBJ1-2; 8 bases agree with TRBD1. This CDR3 has 16 residues. Per germline, CDR1 LGHDT and CDR2 YNNKEL (reference sequence). The V segment lost 4 bases and the J segment 4 bases; nucleotides outside the gene matches: 11. The chain's CDR3 is CASSPGQVRGIYGYTF. The CDR3, as DNA: TGTGCCAGCAGCCCGGGACAGGTCAGAGGGATCTATGGCTACACCTTC.

The genes are TRBV18 and TRBJ2-3; 9 bases agree with TRBD1. Per the germline V gene, CDR1 is KGHSH and CDR2 is LQKENI. V shed 0 bases, J shed 1 base, and the junction held 2 bases outside the gene matches. The CDR3 consists of 16 residues. The DNA of the CDR3 is TGTGCCAGCTCACCACCGACAGGGGGAGGCACAGATACGCAGTATTTT. This codes for CASSPPTGGGTDTQYF.

This clone showed up just once. The J gene is TRBJ2-7, the V gene TRBV5-6; 9 bases align to TRBD1. CDR1 SGHDT and CDR2 YYEEEE come from the germline V gene. Germline trimming cut 3 bases from V and 5 bases from J; bases unmatched to any gene: 6. The CDR3 loop spans 14 amino acids. The chain's CDR3 is CASSWGTGSHEQYF. As DNA, the CDR3 is TGTGCCAGCAGCTGGGGGACAGGGAGTCACGAGCAGTACTTC. The variable domain in full, completed from reference TRBV5-6 and TRBJ2-7, reads DAGVTQSPTHLIKTRGQQVTLRCSPKSGHDTVSWYQQALGQGPQFIFQYYEEEERQRGNFPDRFSGHQFPNYSSELNVNALLLGDSALYLCASSWGTGSHEQYFGPGTRLTVT.

The sample holds a few counts of this clone. The CDR3 DNA sequence: TGCGCCAGCAGCCAAGTGGGGACTAGAGAAGACGAGCAGTACTTC. Protein product: CASSQVGTREDEQYF. V is TRBV4-1 and J is TRBJ2-7, with TRBD2 identical over 8 bases. V lost 1 base and J lost 5; bases outside the gene matches: 7. The CDR3 extends over 15 amino acids. CDR1 MGHRA and CDR2 YSYEKL come from the germline V gene.

The chain is built from TRBV5-5 and TRBJ1-5; maybe TRBD1 (6 bases). The CDR3 covers 15 residues. Germline V gene data show CDR1 as SGHKS and CDR2 as YYEKEE (reference sequence). The ends were cut back, 0 bases at V and 1 base at J, with 8 bases in the middle. CDR3 DNA: TGTGCCAGCAGCTTGGAACAGGGCAGCAATCAGCCCCAGCATTTT. It translates to CASSLEQGSNQPQHF.

This sequence joins TRBV11-3 and TRBJ1-1; no reliable D call. Germline V lookup: CDR1 SGHNT, CDR2 YENEEA. This CDR3 is built from 15 residues. V shed 1 base and J shed 4 bases, with 13 bases lying between them. CDR3 nucleotides: TGTGCCAGCAGCTTAGGCCCCGGGGTTGCCACTGAAGCTTTCTTT. Its protein product is CASSLGPGVATEAFF. Based on the CDR3 plus reference TRBV11-3 and TRBJ1-1, the full variable domain is EAGVVQSPRYKIIEKKQPVAFWCNPISGHNTLYWYLQNLGQGPELLIRYENEEAVDDSQLPKDRFSAERLKGVDSTLKIQPAELGDSAVYLCASSLGPGVATEAFFGQGTRLTVV.

The V call is TRBV7-2, the J call TRBJ2-2, with 8 bases that match TRBD1. This CDR3 has 15 residues. V gave up 8 bases and J gave up 3 bases; unmatched junction bases: 8. Per the germline V gene, CDR1 is SGHTA and CDR2 is FQGNSA. The DNA for the CDR3 is TGTGCCAGCCGAAACAGGGGGGTGGACACCGGGGAGCTGTTTTTT. Translating gives CASRNRGVDTGELFF.

The chain is built from TRBV5-1 and TRBJ1-1, with D possibly being TRBD1 (5 bases). V was clipped by 5 bases and J by 1 base, with 9 bases between them. This CDR3 contains 13 residues. In germline, CDR1 is SGHRS, CDR2 YFSETQ. DNA of the CDR3: TGCGCCAGCAGTCGAACAGGGAACACTGAAGCTTTCTTT. Translation: CASSRTGNTEAFF.

V is TRBV15 and J is TRBJ2-3; 12 positions agree with TRBD2. The V gene's germline CDR1 is LNHNV and CDR2 YYDKDF (reference sequence). The CDR3 length is 17 residues. J gave up 4 bases and V 5 bases, and 10 bases lay outside the gene matches. The CDR3 DNA sequence: TGTGCCACCAGCTCGAGTCATGGGACTAGCGGGCCAGATACGCAGTATTTT. Translated, it gives CATSSSHGTSGPDTQYF.

The rearrangement links TRBV30 to TRBJ1-2; D is uncertain. Germline CDR1 and CDR2: GTSNPN and SVGIG (reference sequence). The CDR3 covers 12 residues. The ends were cut back, 2 bases at V and 6 bases at J, with 10 bases in the middle. The DNA for the CDR3 is TGTGCCTGGAGTCCCGGGAGGGATGGCTACACCTTC. Its translation is CAWSPGRDGYTF.

The chain uses TRBV3-1 (or the pseudogene TRBV3-2) and TRBJ2-1; the match to TRBD2 covers 7 bases. J was trimmed by 0 bases and V by 2 bases; bases with no gene match: 4. The CDR3 totals 16 residues. The V gene's germline CDR1 is LGHDT and CDR2 YNNKEL (reference sequence). The CDR3 protein is CASSQRAGYSYNEQFF. CDR3 bases: TGTGCCAGCAGCCAAAGAGCGGGATACTCCTACAATGAGCAGTTCTTC.